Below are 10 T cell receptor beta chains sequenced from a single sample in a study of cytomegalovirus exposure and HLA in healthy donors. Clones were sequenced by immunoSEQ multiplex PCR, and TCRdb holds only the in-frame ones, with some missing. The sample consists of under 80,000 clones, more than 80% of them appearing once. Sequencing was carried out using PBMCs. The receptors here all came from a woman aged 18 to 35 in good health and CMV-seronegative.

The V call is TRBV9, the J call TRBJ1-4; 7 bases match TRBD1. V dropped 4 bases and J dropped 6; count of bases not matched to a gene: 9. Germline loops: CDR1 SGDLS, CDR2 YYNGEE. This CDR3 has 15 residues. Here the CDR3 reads CASSPRQGRDEKLFF. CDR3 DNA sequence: TGTGCCAGCAGCCCAAGACAGGGCCGGGATGAAAAACTGTTTTTT.

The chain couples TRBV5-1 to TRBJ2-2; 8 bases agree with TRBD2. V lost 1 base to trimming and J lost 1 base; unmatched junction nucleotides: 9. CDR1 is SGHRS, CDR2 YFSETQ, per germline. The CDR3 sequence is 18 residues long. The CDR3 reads CASSLYSGLGGNTGELFF. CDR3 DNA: TGCGCCAGCAGCTTGTATTCGGGACTAGGGGGGAACACCGGGGAGCTGTTTTTT.

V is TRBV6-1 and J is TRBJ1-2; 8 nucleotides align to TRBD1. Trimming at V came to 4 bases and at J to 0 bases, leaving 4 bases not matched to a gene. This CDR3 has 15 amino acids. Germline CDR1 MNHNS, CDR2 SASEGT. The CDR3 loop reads CASSGARGPNYGYTF. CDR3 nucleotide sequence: TGTGCCAGCAGTGGGGCCAGGGGGCCTAACTATGGCTACACCTTC.

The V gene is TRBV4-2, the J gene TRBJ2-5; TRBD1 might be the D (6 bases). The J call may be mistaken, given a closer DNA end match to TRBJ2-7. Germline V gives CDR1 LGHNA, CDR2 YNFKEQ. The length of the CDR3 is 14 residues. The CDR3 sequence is CASSQEGTFYEQYF. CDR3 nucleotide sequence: TGTGCCAGCAGCCAAGAAGGGACATTCTACGAGCAGTACTTC.

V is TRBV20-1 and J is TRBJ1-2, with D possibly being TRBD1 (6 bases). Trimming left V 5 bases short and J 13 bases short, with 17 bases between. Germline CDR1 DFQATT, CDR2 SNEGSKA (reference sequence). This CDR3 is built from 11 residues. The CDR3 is CSAEVPGQRTF. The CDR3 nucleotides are TGCAGTGCTGAAGTGCCAGGACAGCGCACCTTC.

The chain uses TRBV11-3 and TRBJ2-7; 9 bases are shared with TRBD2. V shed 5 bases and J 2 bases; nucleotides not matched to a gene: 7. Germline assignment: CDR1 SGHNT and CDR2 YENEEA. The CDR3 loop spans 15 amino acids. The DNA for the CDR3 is TGTGCCAGCAGCCGTAGCGGGAGCACTACCTACGAGCAGTACTTC. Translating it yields CASSRSGSTTYEQYF. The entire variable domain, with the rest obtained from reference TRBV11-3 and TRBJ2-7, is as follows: EAGVVQSPRYKIIEKKQPVAFWCNPISGHNTLYWYLQNLGQGPELLIRYENEEAVDDSQLPKDRFSAERLKGVDSTLKIQPAELGDSAVYLCASSRSGSTTYEQYFGPGTRLTVT.

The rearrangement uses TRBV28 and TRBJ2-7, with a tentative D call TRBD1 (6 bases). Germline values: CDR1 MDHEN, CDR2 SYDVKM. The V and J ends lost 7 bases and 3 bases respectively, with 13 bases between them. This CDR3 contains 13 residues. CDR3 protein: CASNEGHNYEQYF. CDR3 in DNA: TGTGCCAGCAACGAGGGACACAACTACGAGCAGTACTTC.

This chain's CDR3 is CASSFFVGGVTDTQYF. CDR3 sequence (DNA): TGTGCCAGCAGCTTTTTTGTGGGAGGGGTCACAGATACGCAGTATTTT. The chain carries TRBV7-2 and TRBJ2-3; 7 bases fit TRBD2. The CDR3 is 16 residues long. Looked up from germline, CDR1 is SGHTA and CDR2 is FQGNSA. V dropped 3 bases and J dropped 2; count of bases not matched to a gene: 8.

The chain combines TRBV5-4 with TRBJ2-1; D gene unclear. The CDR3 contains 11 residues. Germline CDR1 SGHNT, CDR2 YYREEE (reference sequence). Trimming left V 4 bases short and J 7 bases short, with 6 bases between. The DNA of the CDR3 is TGTGCCAGCAGCCGCCAGAATGAGCAGTTCTTC. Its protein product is CASSRQNEQFF.

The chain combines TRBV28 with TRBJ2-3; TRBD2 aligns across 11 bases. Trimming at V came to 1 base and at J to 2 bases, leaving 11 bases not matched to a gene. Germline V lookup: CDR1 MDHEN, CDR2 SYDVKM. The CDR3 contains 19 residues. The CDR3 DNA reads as TGTGCCAGCAGTTTATTCCCCGAGTATAGCGGGAGGGACACAGATACGCAGTATTTT. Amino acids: CASSLFPEYSGRDTDTQYF.